The source of this T cell receptor (beta chain) is a study of T cell responses to AZD1222 COVID-19 vaccine. On the study more broadly: Both about-4-week and about-12-week second-dose recipients were combined. Study-wide results and caveats: Clonal diversity was possibly underestimated; the donors were predominantly white British and more often female. There were vaccine-associated CD4 TCRs across spike, dominant at 160-218 and 743-854. Elevations in Spike-specific TCR breadth and depth followed administration of two AZD1222 doses.

Profiling relied on immunoSEQ multiplex PCR, and the TCRdb table lists in-frame clones only, not all of them. The sample gives about 180,000 clones, approximately 92% of which show up once; about 6.9% is in the top ten. About this clone itself: The antigen is unknown.

The sequence was obtained from an adult in good health. Specimen: peripheral blood, collected on day 0 of AZD1222 vaccination.

The CDR3 DNA is TGTGCCAGCAGCCAAGAAGTAACAGCAGGCCAGCCCCAGCATTTT. Amino acid sequence: CASSQEVTAGQPQHF. The chain recombines TRBV4-2 with TRBJ1-5, with D unclear. This CDR3 is 15 amino acids long. Germline V gene data show CDR1 as LGHNA and CDR2 as YNFKEQ. V dropped 0 bases and J dropped 7 bases, with 13 bases sitting between them.